Following are 28 T cell receptor beta chains from one sample sequenced in a study of cytomegalovirus exposure and HLA in healthy donors. PCR amplification relied on 60 Vbeta primers (plus 13 Jbeta primers). Repertoires were generated with immunoSEQ multiplex PCR, while TCRdb's copy carries only in-frame clones and drops some. The table records about 170,000 clones, 82% of them present only once. Sequences were obtained from PBMCs. The source of these receptors is a girl aged 5 to 17 in good health and CMV-seropositive.

The V gene is TRBV6-5, the J gene TRBJ1-1; 7 nucleotides line up with TRBD1. V shed 6 bases, J shed 5 bases, and the junction held 12 bases outside the gene matches. The CDR3 consists of 15 residues. Germline V gives CDR1 MNHEY, CDR2 SVGAGI. The CDR3 region is CASRKDRVIVTEAFF. DNA of the CDR3: TGTGCCAGCAGAAAAGACAGGGTAATTGTAACTGAAGCTTTCTTT.

The chain couples TRBV27 to TRBJ2-7, with TRBD2 identical over 8 bases. The V gene's germline CDR1 is MNHEY and CDR2 SMNVEV (reference sequence). This CDR3 is built from 15 residues. The ends lost 0 bases at V and 1 base at J; junction bases unmatched: 2. The CDR3 region is CASSLSSGTSYEQYF. The CDR3 coding sequence is TGTGCCAGCAGTTTATCTAGCGGGACATCCTACGAGCAGTACTTC.

The chain is built from TRBV2 and TRBJ1-5; 9 nucleotides line up with TRBD1. Germline CDR1 is SNHLY and CDR2 is FYNNEI. The V segment lost 6 bases and the J segment 1 base; nucleotides outside the gene matches: 7. CDR3 size: 16 residues. The CDR3 sequence: CASRTGTGLSNQPQHF. CDR3 coding DNA: TGTGCCAGCAGAACCGGGACAGGGTTGAGCAATCAGCCCCAGCATTTT.

As for this clone: Because the CDR3's place on the DNA is in doubt, the DNA is left out and the CDR3 is given as listed by TCRdb. The CDR3 sequence is CASTSGFEAFF. The genes are TRBV19 and TRBJ1-1. The CDR3 region is 11 residues in length, termini included. Germline V CDR1 and CDR2: LNHDA, SQIVND (reference sequence).

This clone was observed once. This CDR3 reads CASSRTGGKDQPQHF. The CDR3 DNA is TGCGCCAGCAGCCGAACAGGGGGAAAGGATCAGCCCCAGCATTTT. The rearrangement links TRBV4-1 to TRBJ1-5, with 8 nucleotides matching TRBD1. CDR1 is MGHRA, CDR2 YSYEKL, per germline. The junction had 7 bases not matched to a gene; V was cut back by 4 bases and J by 5 bases. This CDR3 has 15 residues.

V usage is TRBV9 and J usage is TRBJ2-1, with 7 bases lining up with TRBD2. This CDR3 is built from 16 residues. Looked up from germline, CDR1 is SGDLS and CDR2 is YYNGEE. With 0 bases clipped from V and 7 bases from J, the junction kept 10 bases outside the gene matches. CDR3 sequence: CASSVGAGSGQNEQFF. CDR3 in DNA: TGTGCCAGCAGCGTAGGTGCTGGTAGCGGGCAAAATGAGCAGTTCTTC.

The chain is built from TRBV27 and TRBJ2-7; 8 nucleotides align to TRBD1. CDR1 MNHEY and CDR2 SMNVEV come from the germline V gene (reference sequence). CDR3 length equals 14 residues. The V segment lost 5 bases and the J segment 3 bases; nucleotides outside the gene matches: 6. The CDR3 nucleotides are TGTGCCAGCAGTCTGAGCAGGGGGCACTACGAGCAGTACTTC. Amino acids: CASSLSRGHYEQYF.

This rearrangement joins TRBV27 to TRBJ2-1; 12 nucleotides agree with TRBD2. The CDR3 length is 17 residues. The V gene end was trimmed by 1 base and the J gene end by 8 bases; junction bases not matched to a gene: 9. Per germline, CDR1 MNHEY and CDR2 SMNVEV (reference sequence). The CDR3: CASSLWPLAGGPHEQFF. The CDR3 nucleotides are TGTGCCAGCAGTTTATGGCCCCTAGCGGGAGGGCCCCATGAGCAGTTCTTC.

V and J are TRBV29-1 and TRBJ2-1; perhaps TRBD1 as D (6 bases). Trimming took 4 bases from V and 8 from J, leaving 12 bases between them. This CDR3 has 12 amino acids. CDR1 and CDR2 from the germline V gene are SQVTM and ANQGSEA. The CDR3 sequence is CSVATGGYEQFF. The CDR3 DNA is TGCAGCGTTGCGACAGGTGGCTATGAGCAGTTCTTC.

With respect to this clone: An end of the junction does not agree with germline; a read error may underlie this. V is TRBV7-7 and J is TRBJ2-5; 8 bases match TRBD2. The CDR3 has 15 amino acids. The germline gives CDR1 SSHAT, CDR2 FNYEAQ (reference sequence). CDR3 sequence reads: CASSLGRGGRETQYF. CDR3 in DNA: TGTGCTAGCAGCTTAGGGCGCGGGGGGCGAGAGACCCAGTACTTC.

The chain recombines TRBV19 with TRBJ1-5, with TRBD1 matching 7 bases. Germline assignment: CDR1 LNHDA and CDR2 SQIVND (reference sequence). CDR3 length equals 12 residues. Trimming took 6 bases from V and 11 from J; bases not matched to a gene: 7. CDR3 bases: TGTGCCAGTAGGACAGGGCTAAGAGCCCAGCATTTT. It translates to CASRTGLRAQHF.

This clone was seen more than once but under ten times. In DNA form, the CDR3 reads TGCGCCAGCAGCCGCAACGGGGGGGCCGGGGAGCTGTTTTTT. It codes for CASSRNGGAGELFF. The chain links TRBV5-1 to TRBJ2-2; 8 bases map to TRBD2. CDR1 is SGHRS and CDR2 is YFSETQ in the germline V gene. Trimming removed 4 bases from V and 6 bases from J; junction bases left unmatched: 5. CDR3 length: 14 amino acids.

The rearrangement links TRBV2 to TRBJ1-4; no clear D. The germline V and J ends were trimmed by 5 bases and 5 bases, with 12 bases remaining between them. The CDR3 loop spans 14 amino acids. Germline V gene data show CDR1 as SNHLY and CDR2 as FYNNEI. CDR3 bases: TGTGCCAGCAGTCTGCCTGACGGGAATGAAAAACTGTTTTTT. This gives the protein CASSLPDGNEKLFF.

The chain couples TRBV29-1 to TRBJ2-3, with D possibly TRBD1 on 6 matching bases. The germline gives CDR1 SQVTM, CDR2 ANQGSEA. The V gene lost 0 bases and the J gene lost 4 bases, with 17 bases spanning the gap. This CDR3 has 16 amino acids. Written as DNA, the CDR3 is TGCAGCGTTGAAGATCACAGCAGGGGCAGCCCAGATACGCAGTATTTT. This encodes CSVEDHSRGSPDTQYF.

The chain couples TRBV15 to TRBJ1-2, with D possibly matching TRBD1 (6 bases). The CDR3 is 16 amino acids. CDR1 is LNHNV and CDR2 is YYDKDF in the germline V gene (reference sequence). The V gene lost 5 bases and the J gene lost 7 bases, with 23 bases spanning the gap. The CDR3 loop is CATSSKGGVGGLGYTF. The CDR3 region has the DNA TGTGCCACCAGCTCCAAGGGTGGGGTGGGGGGGCTTGGCTACACCTTC.

V usage is TRBV12-2 and J usage is TRBJ1-4. TRBV12-2 is listed as a pseudogene. This CDR3 has 14 amino acids. CDR3 sequence (DNA): TGTGCAAGTCGCCCCAGGTGCCGGGGAGAAAAACTGTTTTTT. Its protein product is CASRPRCRGEKLFF.

This chain links TRBV5-6 with TRBJ2-7, with 8 bases that match TRBD1. CDR3 size: 14 residues. Trimming at V came to 0 bases and at J to 4 bases, leaving 3 bases not matched to a gene. From germline, CDR1 is SGHDT and CDR2 YYEEEE. CDR3 DNA sequence: TGTGCCAGCAGCTTGGACAGGGGGTCATACGAGCAGTACTTC. Its protein product is CASSLDRGSYEQYF.

This chain joins TRBV11-2 and TRBJ1-1; no reliable D call. This CDR3 contains 14 residues. CDR1 SGHAT and CDR2 FQNNGV come from the germline V gene. V gave up 0 bases and J gave up 5 bases, with 10 bases separating them. The CDR3 DNA reads TGTGCCAGCAGCTTAGATGTCGAGAAGACTGAAGCTTTCTTT. Amino acids: CASSLDVEKTEAFF.

This chain links TRBV11-2 with TRBJ1-2; D might be TRBD1 (5 bases). Germline CDR1 is SGHAT and CDR2 is FQNNGV. Trimming removed 6 bases from V and 2 bases from J, with 10 bases in between. This CDR3 has 13 amino acids. The CDR3 sequence is CASSPDSNYGYTF. The CDR3 region has the DNA TGTGCCAGCAGTCCTGACAGCAACTATGGCTACACCTTC.

This clone was counted between two and nine times. This rearrangement joins TRBV25-1 to TRBJ1-4; D is perhaps TRBD1 (6 bases). Germline CDR1 MGHDK, CDR2 SYGVNS. Trimming took off 5 bases at V and 6 bases at J, with 16 bases between the two ends. CDR3 length: 15 residues. CDR3 DNA sequence: TGTGCCAGCAGTCCGCCCTGGGGGCTGGATGAAAAACTGTTTTTT. Amino acids: CASSPPWGLDEKLFF.

This sequence joins TRBV5-6 and TRBJ2-3, with 7 bases identical to TRBD1. Germline CDR1 reads SGHDT; CDR2 reads YYEEEE. V was pared by 4 bases and J by 1 base, with 6 bases of the junction left unmatched. The length of the CDR3 is 15 residues. In DNA form, the CDR3 reads TGTGCCAGCAGCCAGGGGGAGTGGGGCACAGATACGCAGTATTTT. Residues: CASSQGEWGTDTQYF.

This clone appeared once. The chain uses TRBV5-6 and TRBJ2-7; D gene ambiguous. The ends were cut back, 0 bases at V and 4 bases at J, with 11 bases in the middle. From germline, CDR1 is SGHDT and CDR2 YYEEEE. The CDR3 is 14 amino acids. Written as DNA, the CDR3 is TGTGCCAGCAGCTTGGGGCTAGTTGTGTACGAGCAGTACTTC. Translating it yields CASSLGLVVYEQYF.

The rearrangement links TRBV11-1 to TRBJ2-1; TRBD2 is a possible D gene (7 bases). The CDR3 has 12 amino acids. The V gene's germline CDR1 is SGHAT and CDR2 FQDESV (reference sequence). V was cut by 3 bases and J by 12 bases, with 12 bases left in between. CDR3 region: CASSLTGGGQFF. In DNA form, the CDR3 reads TGTGCCAGCAGCTTGACAGGCGGGGGGCAGTTCTTC.

The chain couples TRBV4-3 to TRBJ1-3; possible D gene TRBD1, 6 bases. CDR1 and CDR2 from the germline V gene are LGHNA and YSLEER. This CDR3 region has 17 residues. V lost 2 bases and J 4 bases, leaving 18 bases between the germline ends. The CDR3 sequence is CASSQWSGGRGGNTIYF. CDR3 coding DNA: TGCGCCAGCAGCCAATGGAGCGGTGGGAGGGGGGGAAACACCATATATTTT.

V gene TRBV1 combines with J gene TRBJ2-6; the table's D call, TRBD1, was not checked against the DNA. TRBV1 is listed as a pseudogene. The length of the CDR3 is 19 residues. The CDR3 DNA follows: TGCACCAGCAGCCCCGGGTCGGACAAGACTCCTCTTGGGGCCAACGTCCTGACTTTC. It translates to CTSSPGSDKTPLGANVLTF.

This clone was picked up one time. The chain links TRBV28 to TRBJ2-2; no reliable D call. Germline V gene data show CDR1 as MDHEN and CDR2 as SYDVKM. CDR3 length equals 12 residues. Trimming took 5 bases from V and 5 from J, leaving 6 bases between them. CDR3 region: CASSLPTGELFF. In nucleotides, the CDR3 is TGTGCCAGCAGTCTTCCGACCGGGGAGCTGTTTTTT. Complete variable domain (other parts from reference TRBV28 and TRBJ2-2): DVKVTQSSRYLVKRTGEKVFLECVQDMDHENMFWYRQDPGLGLRLIYFSYDVKMKEKGDIPEGYSVSREKKERFSLILESASTNQTSMYLCASSLPTGELFFGEGSRLTVL.

This clone was counted once. The chain employs TRBV12-1 and TRBJ1-4. TRBV12-1 is flagged as a pseudogene. The CDR3 runs 15 residues. The CDR3 sequence is CASSLAAVRKEKLFF. The CDR3 region has the DNA TGTGCCAGCAGCCTAGCGGCCGTACGGAAGGAAAAACTGTTTTTT.

The chain employs TRBV30 and TRBJ2-1, with D maybe TRBD1 (6 bases). Trimming shortened V by 0 bases and J by 6 bases, and 18 bases separated the two germline ends. Germline V gene data show CDR1 as GTSNPN and CDR2 as SVGIG (reference sequence). The CDR3 loop spans 16 amino acids. The CDR3 DNA reads as TGTGCCTGGAGTGTACCTAATCCCGACAGGCGCAATGAGCAGTTCTTC. The encoded protein is CAWSVPNPDRRNEQFF.